This T cell receptor beta chain stems from a study of beta chain features in type 1 diabetes. Study-wide results and caveats: Type 1 diabetes patients had moderately but significantly shorter TCRB CDR3s in all four CD4+ subsets.

Sorted populations all had greater than 95% purity. About this clone: Its antigen is still unknown. The limits of the CDR3 on the DNA are not certain, so only TCRdb's listed CDR3 is given.

Expressed TCRB transcripts were sequenced because the isolated RNA had all been reverse transcribed beforehand. Measured with immunoSEQ multiplex PCR; TCRdb has only the in-frame clones, and not every one. Of roughly 610,000 clones in the sample, 15% to 18% were seen once. The CDR3 is 12 residues long, ends included. CDR1 and CDR2 (germline): LGHNT, FRNRAP. The chain is built from TRBV12-5 and TRBJ2-1; TRBD2 reflects the table's D call only, with no check against the DNA. This receptor was taken from a man between 18 and 35 years old in good health. Sequenced: naive CD4+ T cells from blood. CDR3 amino acids: CASGLGTGKQFF.